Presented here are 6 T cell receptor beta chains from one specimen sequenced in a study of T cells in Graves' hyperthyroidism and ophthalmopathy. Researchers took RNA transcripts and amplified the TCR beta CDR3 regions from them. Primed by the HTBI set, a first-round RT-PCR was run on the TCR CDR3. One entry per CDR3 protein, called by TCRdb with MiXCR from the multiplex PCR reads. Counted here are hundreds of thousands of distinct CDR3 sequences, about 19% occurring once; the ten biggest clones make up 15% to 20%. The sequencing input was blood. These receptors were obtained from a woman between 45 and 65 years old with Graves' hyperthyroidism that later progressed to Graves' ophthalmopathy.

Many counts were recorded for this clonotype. The CDR3 protein is CASRTPAIYEQYF. As DNA, the CDR3 is TGTGCCAGCAGGACCCCTGCAATCTACGAGCAGTACTTC. The rearrangement links TRBV6-2 or TRBV6-3 to TRBJ2-7; D is unresolved. The V gene lost 6 bases and the J gene lost 3 bases, with 12 bases spanning the gap. CDR3 length: 13 residues. Germline V gives CDR1 MNHEY, CDR2 SVGEGT.

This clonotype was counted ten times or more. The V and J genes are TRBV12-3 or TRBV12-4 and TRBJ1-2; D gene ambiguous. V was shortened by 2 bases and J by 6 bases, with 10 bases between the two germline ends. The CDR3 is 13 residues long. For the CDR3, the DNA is TGTGCCAGCAGTTTATTAGGAAGGCATGGCTACACCTTC. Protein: CASSLLGRHGYTF.

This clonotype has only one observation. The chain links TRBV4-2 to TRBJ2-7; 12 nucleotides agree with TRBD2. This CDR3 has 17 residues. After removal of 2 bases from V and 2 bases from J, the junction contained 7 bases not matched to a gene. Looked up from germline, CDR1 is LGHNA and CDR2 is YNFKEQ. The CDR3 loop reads CASSQPEGLAGTYEQYF. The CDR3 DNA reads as TGTGCCAGCAGCCAACCCGAAGGACTAGCGGGGACCTACGAGCAGTACTTC.

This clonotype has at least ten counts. The CDR3 loop is CASSLGTGAGTGELFF. The CDR3 bases are TGCGCCAGCAGCTTGGGGACAGGGGCTGGAACCGGGGAGCTGTTTTTT. The chain couples TRBV5-1 to TRBJ2-2; the match to TRBD1 covers 9 bases. The CDR3 is 16 amino acids. V lost 0 bases, J lost 5 bases, and 5 bases stayed unmatched. Germline values: CDR1 SGHRS, CDR2 YFSETQ. Drawing the rest from reference TRBV5-1 and TRBJ2-2, the complete variable domain is KAGVTQTPRYLIKTRGQQVTLSCSPISGHRSVSWYQQTPGQGLQFLFEYFSETQRNKGNFPGRFSGRQFSNSRSEMNVSTLELGDSALYLCASSLGTGAGTGELFFGEGSRLTVL.

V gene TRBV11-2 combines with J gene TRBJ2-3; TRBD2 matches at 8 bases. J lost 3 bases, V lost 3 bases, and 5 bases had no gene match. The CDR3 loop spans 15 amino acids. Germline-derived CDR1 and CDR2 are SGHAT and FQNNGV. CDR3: CASSFPGGLTDTQYF. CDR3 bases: TGTGCCAGCAGCTTCCCGGGAGGGCTAACAGATACGCAGTATTTT.

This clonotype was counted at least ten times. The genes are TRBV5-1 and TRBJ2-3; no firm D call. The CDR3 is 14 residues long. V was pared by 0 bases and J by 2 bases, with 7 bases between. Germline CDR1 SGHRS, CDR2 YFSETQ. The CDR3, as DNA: TGCGCCAGCAGCTTGGTAGAGAACACAGATACGCAGTATTTT. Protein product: CASSLVENTDTQYF.